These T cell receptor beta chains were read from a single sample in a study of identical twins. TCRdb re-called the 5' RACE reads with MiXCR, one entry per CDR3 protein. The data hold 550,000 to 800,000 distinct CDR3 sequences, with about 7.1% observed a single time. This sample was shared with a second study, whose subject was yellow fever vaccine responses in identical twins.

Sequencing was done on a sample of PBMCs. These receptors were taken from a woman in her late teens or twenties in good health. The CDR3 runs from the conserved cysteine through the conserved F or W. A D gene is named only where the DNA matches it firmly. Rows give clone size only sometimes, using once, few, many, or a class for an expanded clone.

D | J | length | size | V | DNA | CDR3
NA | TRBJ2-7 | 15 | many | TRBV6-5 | TGTGCCAGCAGTTACTCGGAGGGGAGCTCCTACGAGCAGTACTTC | CASSYSEGSSYEQYF
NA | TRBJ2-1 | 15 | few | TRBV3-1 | TGTGCCAGCAGCCTTCAGAGACCGGGAGTAAATGAGCAGTTCTTC | CASSLQRPGVNEQFF
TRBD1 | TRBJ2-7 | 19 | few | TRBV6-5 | TGTGCCAGCAGTTACCCAGCTTCGTCTTCGACAGGGGGCACCTACGAGCAGTACTTC | CASSYPASSSTGGTYEQYF
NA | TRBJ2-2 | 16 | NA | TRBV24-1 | TGTGCCACCAGTGATTCCGGGACCGCGAACACCGGGGAGCTGTTTTTT | CATSDSGTANTGELFF
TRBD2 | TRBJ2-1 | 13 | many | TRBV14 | TGTGCCAGCAGCCAAGGACTAGCTAATGAGCAGTTCTTC | CASSQGLANEQFF
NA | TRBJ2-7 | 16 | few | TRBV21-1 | TGTGCCAGCTGGGCTAGAGCGGGAGGGCCCCCCTACGAGCAGTACTTC | CASWARAGGPPYEQYF
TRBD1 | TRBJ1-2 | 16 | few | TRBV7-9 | TGTGCCAGCAGCCGGGGACAGGGAGTCACGGACTATGGCTACACCTTC | CASSRGQGVTDYGYTF
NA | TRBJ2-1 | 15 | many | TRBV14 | TGTGCCAGCAGCCAAGTAGCTAGTGGGTACAATGAGCAGTTCTTC | CASSQVASGYNEQFF
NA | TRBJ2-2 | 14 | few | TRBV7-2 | TGTGCCAGCAGCTTAGCGTCAAGCTCCGGGGAGCTGTTTTTT | CASSLASSSGELFF
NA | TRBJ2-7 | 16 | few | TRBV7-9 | TGTGCCAGCAGCCCACCCATCCGGGACGTAGCCTACGAGCAGTACTTC | CASSPPIRDVAYEQYF
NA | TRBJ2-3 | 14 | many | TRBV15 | TGTGATTCTACGGGGCGAACAGACACAGATACGCAGTATTTT | CDSTGRTDTDTQYF
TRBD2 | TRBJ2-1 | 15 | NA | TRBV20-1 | TGCAGTGCTAGGCTACTAGCGGGAGGGCGTGGTGAGCAGTTCTTC | CSARLLAGGRGEQFF
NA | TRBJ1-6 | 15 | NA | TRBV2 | TGTGCCAGCAGGGCGGGGGACACTAATAATTCACCCCTCCACTTT | CASRAGDTNNSPLHF
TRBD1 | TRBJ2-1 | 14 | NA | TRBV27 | TGTGCCAGCAGTCCAGGGGGCAGTTTTGGGCAACAGTTCTTC | CASSPGGSFGQQFF
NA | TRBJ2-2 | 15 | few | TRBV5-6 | TGTGCCAGCAGCTGGGAAGGGGGGAACACCGGGGAGCTGTTTTTT | CASSWEGGNTGELFF
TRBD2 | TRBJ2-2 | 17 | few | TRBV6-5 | TGTGCCAGCAGTTACGGCCTAGCGGGAGTTCAGACCGGGGAGCTGTTTTTT | CASSYGLAGVQTGELFF
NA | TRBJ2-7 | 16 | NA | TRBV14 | TGTGCCAGCAGCGAGGTGGCAACAGGCGGAAACTACGAGCAGTACTTC | CASSEVATGGNYEQYF
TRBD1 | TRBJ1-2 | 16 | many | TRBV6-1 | TGTGCCAGCAAGGCAATGGGGACAGGGGTTAACTATGGCTACACCTTC | CASKAMGTGVNYGYTF
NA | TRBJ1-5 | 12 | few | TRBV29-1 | TGCAGCGTTGGGGAGGGGAGGCAGCCCCAGCATTTT | CSVGEGRQPQHF
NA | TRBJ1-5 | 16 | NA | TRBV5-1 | TGCGCCAGCAGCTGGGGACCCGCCGGAAGCAATCAGCCCCAGCATTTT | CASSWGPAGSNQPQHF
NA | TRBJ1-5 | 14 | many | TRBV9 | TGTGCCAGCAGCCTAGGGGGGGCTGGGCAGCCCCAGCATTTT | CASSLGGAGQPQHF
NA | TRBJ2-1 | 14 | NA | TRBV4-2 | TGTGCCAGCAGCCAGGATGCTCTCGGCAATGAGCAGTTCTTC | CASSQDALGNEQFF
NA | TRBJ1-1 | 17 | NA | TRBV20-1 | TGCTGTGCTAGAGATCCGAAAGCCGGGACCCTGAACACTGAAGCTTTCTTT | CCARDPKAGTLNTEAFF
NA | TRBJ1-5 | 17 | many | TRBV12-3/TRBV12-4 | TGTGCCAGCAGTTTACGTGGGGGGGCTCTTAGCAATCAGCCCCAGCATTTT | CASSLRGGALSNQPQHF
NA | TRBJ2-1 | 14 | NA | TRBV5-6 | TGTGCCATCGGCCCCAGGCCCTCCTACAATGAGCAGTTCTTC | CAIGPRPSYNEQFF
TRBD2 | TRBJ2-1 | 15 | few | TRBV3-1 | TGTGCCAGCAGCCAAGGGACTAGCCCATTAGATGAGCAGTTCTTC | CASSQGTSPLDEQFF
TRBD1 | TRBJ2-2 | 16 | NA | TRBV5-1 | TGCGCCAGCAGCCCCCAGGGACAGTCGAACACCGGGGAGCTGTTTTTT | CASSPQGQSNTGELFF
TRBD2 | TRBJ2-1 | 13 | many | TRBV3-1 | TGTGCCAGCAGCCACGGGGGGAACAATGAGCAGTTCTTC | CASSHGGNNEQFF
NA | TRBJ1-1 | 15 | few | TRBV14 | TGTGCCAGCAGCCCCGAGGCGGGGATGAACACTGAAGCTTTCTTT | CASSPEAGMNTEAFF
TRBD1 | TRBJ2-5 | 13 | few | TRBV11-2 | TGTGCCAGCAGCTATGGACAGGAAGCGACCCAGTACTTC | CASSYGQEATQYF
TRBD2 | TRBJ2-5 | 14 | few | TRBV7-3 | TGTGCCAGCAGCACAGCGGGAGGGCCAGAGACCCAGTACTTC | CASSTAGGPETQYF
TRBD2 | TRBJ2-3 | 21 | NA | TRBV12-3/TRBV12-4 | TGTGCCAGCAGTTTATCTCATTCCAAGTGGACTAGCGGGAGTAGGCCAGATACGCAGTATTTT | CASSLSHSKWTSGSRPDTQYF
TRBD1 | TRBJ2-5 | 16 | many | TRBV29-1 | TGCAGCGTTGAGAGGTGGACGACAGGGGGCGCGGAGACCCAGTACTTC | CSVERWTTGGAETQYF
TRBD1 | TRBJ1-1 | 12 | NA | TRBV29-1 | TGCAGCGTTGTACAGGGGGTCACTGAAGCTTTCTTT | CSVVQGVTEAFF
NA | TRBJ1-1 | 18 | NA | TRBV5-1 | TGCGCCAGCAGCTTGGCCGCAGGGGCATCTAGGATGAACACTGAAGCTTTCTTT | CASSLAAGASRMNTEAFF
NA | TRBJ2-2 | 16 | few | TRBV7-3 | TGTGCCAGCAGCTTAGTGCAGGGGTTGACCACCGGGGAGCTGTTTTTT | CASSLVQGLTTGELFF
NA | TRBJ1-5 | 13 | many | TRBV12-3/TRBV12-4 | TGTGCCAGCAGCTGGGACAACAATCAGCCCCAGCATTTT | CASSWDNNQPQHF
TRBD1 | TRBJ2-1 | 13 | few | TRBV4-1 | TGCGCCAGCAGCCCGGGACAGGGGGTTCAGCAGTTCTTC | CASSPGQGVQQFF
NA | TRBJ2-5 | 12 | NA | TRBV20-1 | TGCAGTGCTCCAGGGGTGAGAGAGACCCAGTACTTC | CSAPGVRETQYF
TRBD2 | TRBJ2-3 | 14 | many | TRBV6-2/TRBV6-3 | TGTGCCAGCAGCGGGGGGGCCAGCACAGATACGCAGTATTTT | CASSGGASTDTQYF
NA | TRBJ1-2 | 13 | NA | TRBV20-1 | TGCAGTGCTAGAGAAAGGACCCCCTATGGCTACACCTTC | CSARERTPYGYTF
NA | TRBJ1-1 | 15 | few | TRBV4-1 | TGCGCCAGCAGCCAAGATAGAAGGGAGAACACTGAAGCTTTCTTT | CASSQDRRENTEAFF
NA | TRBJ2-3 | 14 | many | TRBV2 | TGTGCCAGCAGTAAGGACCGAACCACAGATACGCAGTATTTT | CASSKDRTTDTQYF
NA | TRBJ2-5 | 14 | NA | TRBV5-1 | TGCGCCAGCAGCTTGACGCGGTATGCAGAGACCCAGTACTTC | CASSLTRYAETQYF
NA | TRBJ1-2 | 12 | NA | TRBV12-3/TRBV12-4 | TGTGCCAATTCACAGGGAGTTAGAGGCTACACCTTC | CANSQGVRGYTF
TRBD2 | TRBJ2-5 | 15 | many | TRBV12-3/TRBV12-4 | TGTGCCAGCAGTTTAGGACTAGCCGACGTAGTGACCCAGTACTTC | CASSLGLADVVTQYF
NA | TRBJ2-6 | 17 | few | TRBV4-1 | TGCGCATGCAGCCAGGAAAGTGGTTCGGCGGGGGCCAACGTCCTGACTTTC | CACSQESGSAGANVLTF
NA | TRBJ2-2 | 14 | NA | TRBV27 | TGTGCCAGCTCCATAGAGGGGGGGGTCGGGGAGCTGTTTTTT | CASSIEGGVGELFF
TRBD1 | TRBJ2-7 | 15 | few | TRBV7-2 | TGTGCCAGCAGCTCCGGGACAGGGGGGACCTACGAGCAGTACTTC | CASSSGTGGTYEQYF
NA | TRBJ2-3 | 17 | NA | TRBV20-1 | TGCAGTGCTAGATACCGGAGCTACCAAACAGGGACAGATACGCAGTATTTT | CSARYRSYQTGTDTQYF
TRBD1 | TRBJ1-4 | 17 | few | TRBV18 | TGTGCCAGCTCACCACTGAATCCGGGACAGCGGAATGAAAAACTGTTTTTT | CASSPLNPGQRNEKLFF
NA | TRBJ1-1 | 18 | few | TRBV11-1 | TGTGCCAGCAGCCTACAGGCGTGGGCGCCGACAACGAACACTGAAGCTTTCTTT | CASSLQAWAPTTNTEAFF
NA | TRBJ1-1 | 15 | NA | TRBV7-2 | TGTGCCAGCAGCTTAGTAAAGGGTATAGGCACTGAAGCTTTCTTT | CASSLVKGIGTEAFF